These 19 T cell receptor beta chains originate from one sample sequenced in a study of shared clonotypes between healthy human individuals. Terminally differentiated effector memory CD45RA+ cells were left out of the naive CD8 fraction, which was CD45RO-negative and positively selected for CCR7. TCRdb keeps only in-frame clones here, not all; method: immunoSEQ multiplex PCR. The sample comprises almost 700,000 clones, around 92% of which are singletons, and 24% rests with the top ten. Sequences were obtained from naive CD8+ T cells sorted from blood. These receptor sequences come from a man aged 25-45 years in good health.

The chain joins TRBV7-9 to TRBJ2-1; D is unclear. Between the trimmed V and J ends, which lost 6 bases and 6 bases, there was a span of 9 bases. Germline V CDR1 and CDR2: SEHNR, FQNEAQ (reference sequence). The CDR3 has 12 residues. DNA of the CDR3: TGTGCCAGCAGTCGACCTGGCAATGAGCAGTTCTTC. This gives the protein CASSRPGNEQFF. The full variable domain, with the rest looked up from reference TRBV7-9 and TRBJ2-1, is DTGVSQNPRHKITKRGQNVTFRCDPISEHNRLYWYRQTLGQGPEFLTYFQNEAQLEKSRLLSDRFSAERPKGSFSTLEIQRTEQGDSAMYLCASSRPGNEQFFGPGTRLTVL.

The chain has TRBV6-6 and TRBJ2-7; D assignment may be TRBD1 or TRBD2 (5 bases each). Germline V gene sequence: CDR1 MNHNY, CDR2 SVGAGI (reference sequence). Trimming pared 7 bases from V and 6 bases from J, leaving 16 bases between. This CDR3 spans 13 amino acids. The DNA for the CDR3 is TGTGCCAGCATGGTAGAGGGGTCGGGCGAGCAGTACTTC. This codes for CASMVEGSGEQYF.

The genes are TRBV2 and TRBJ2-1; D might be TRBD1 (6 bases). Germline CDR1 SNHLY, CDR2 FYNNEI. The CDR3 sequence is 15 residues long. V was cut by 3 bases and J by 8 bases, with 17 bases left in between. CDR3 sequence (DNA): TGTGCCAGCAGTGACCCAGGGGTGAGGGCGGATGAGCAGTTCTTC. Its protein is CASSDPGVRADEQFF.

This clone has only one observation. The chain has TRBV5-6 and TRBJ2-2; the D gene is possibly TRBD2 (6 bases). This CDR3 spans 14 amino acids. V was clipped by 1 base and J by 5 bases, with 9 bases between them. Germline V lookup: CDR1 SGHDT, CDR2 YYEEEE. This CDR3 reads CASSLILATGELFF. The CDR3 coding sequence is TGTGCCAGCAGCTTGATCCTAGCGACCGGGGAGCTGTTTTTT.

V gene TRBV11-2 combines with J gene TRBJ2-1, with D perhaps matching TRBD2 (6 bases). CDR1 and CDR2 (germline): SGHAT, FQNNGV. This CDR3 spans 18 amino acids. The V and J ends lost 5 bases and 0 bases respectively, with 20 bases between them. The CDR3 sequence is CASSTQTPDYSSYNEQFF. CDR3 DNA sequence: TGTGCCAGCAGCACCCAGACCCCGGACTATAGCTCCTACAATGAGCAGTTCTTC.

This clone appeared once. V and J are TRBV19 and TRBJ1-2; TRBD1 might be the D (6 bases). This CDR3 region has 15 residues. The ends were cut back, 3 bases at V and 3 bases at J, with 14 bases in the middle. Germline V gene lookup returns CDR1 LNHDA and CDR2 SQIVND (reference sequence). In DNA form, the CDR3 reads TGTGCCAGTAGTATGATTGGGGGCTGGGACTATGGCTACACCTTC. As protein: CASSMIGGWDYGYTF. Full variable domain (missing parts from reference TRBV19 and TRBJ1-2): DGGITQSPKYLFRKEGQNVTLSCEQNLNHDAMYWYRQDPGQGLRLIYYSQIVNDFQKGDIAEGYSVSREKKESFPLTVTSAQKNPTAFYLCASSMIGGWDYGYTFGSGTRLTVV.

The V and J genes are TRBV14 and TRBJ2-1; a possible D gene is TRBD2 (6 bases). V was cut by 4 bases and J by 9 bases, with 16 bases left in between. This CDR3 has 14 residues. Germline CDR1 and CDR2: SGHDN and FVKESK. This CDR3 reads CASSPGGGLTEQFF. The CDR3 nucleotides read TGTGCCAGCAGCCCAGGTGGAGGGCTTACTGAGCAGTTCTTC.

This chain joins TRBV6-5 and TRBJ2-1; possibly TRBD2 for D (6 bases). The CDR3 runs to 14 residues. Deletions cut 7 bases from V and 10 bases from J, with 20 bases between. Germline CDR1 is MNHEY and CDR2 is SVGAGI. In nucleotides, the CDR3 is TGTGCCAGCACCGCGACTAGTGAAGTGCCGGAGCAGTTCTTC. Amino acid sequence: CASTATSEVPEQFF.

The CDR3 DNA follows: TGTGCCAGCAGCTTGGACCTTGGGGAAAAACTGTTTTTT. Amino acid sequence: CASSLDLGEKLFF. This chain uses TRBV5-6 with TRBJ1-4; D uncertain. Trimming cost V 0 bases and J 8 bases, with 8 bases left between them. CDR1 and CDR2 from the germline V gene are SGHDT and YYEEEE. The CDR3 is made up of 13 amino acids.

This clone has only one observation. The identical CDR3 is also encoded by other nucleotide sequences in the sample. The chain couples TRBV4-1 to TRBJ1-5; D unresolved. V was clipped by 0 bases and J by 7 bases, with 7 bases between them. CDR1 is MGHRA and CDR2 is YSYEKL in the germline V gene. This CDR3 has 13 amino acids. CDR3 sequence: CASSQDEGQPQHF. The CDR3 bases are TGCGCCAGCAGCCAAGACGAGGGACAGCCCCAGCATTTT.

The CDR3 DNA sequence: TGTGCCAGCAGCCTACAGGGAGGTGAAGCTTTCTTT. Translated: CASSLQGGEAFF. The chain couples TRBV9 to TRBJ1-1; a possible D gene is TRBD1 (6 bases). The V gene's germline CDR1 is SGDLS and CDR2 YYNGEE. The CDR3 length is 12 residues. With 4 bases removed from V and 7 bases from J, the gap between germline ends came to 11 bases.

This clone was found once. The V call is TRBV7-9, the J call TRBJ2-1, with TRBD2 identical over 10 bases. V trimming: 0 bases; J trimming: 9 bases; junction bases outside the gene matches: 5. CDR3 length: 15 amino acids. CDR1 SEHNR and CDR2 FQNEAQ come from the germline V gene (reference sequence). CDR3 DNA sequence: TGTGCCAGCAGCTTAGCCCTAGCGGGAGAACGTGAGCAGTTCTTC. It yields the protein CASSLALAGEREQFF.

About this clone itself: Other DNA sequences in this specimen translate into the identical CDR3. The rearrangement links TRBV28 to TRBJ2-7; D is perhaps TRBD1 (5 bases). From germline, CDR1 is MDHEN and CDR2 SYDVKM. The V end lost 3 bases, the J end lost 4 bases, and 10 bases lay between the germline ends. The CDR3 has 13 residues. This CDR3 is CASSFGQGYEQYF. CDR3 nucleotide sequence: TGTGCCAGCAGTTTCGGGCAGGGTTACGAGCAGTACTTC.

Turning to this clone: At one end the junction does not follow the germline gene, possibly because of a read error. J is TRBJ2-5 and V is TRBV7-9, with D uncertain. Germline loops: CDR1 SEHNR, CDR2 FQNEAQ (reference sequence). The CDR3 covers 13 residues. The CDR3 DNA sequence: TGTGCCAGCAGATTAGTAAACAAAGAGACCCAGTACTTC. As protein: CASRLVNKETQYF.

The gene calls are TRBV29-1 and TRBJ2-3; tentatively, D is TRBD1 (6 bases). The CDR3 has 16 residues. With 2 bases removed from V and 0 bases from J, the gap between germline ends came to 15 bases. Germline V gene data show CDR1 as SQVTM and CDR2 as ANQGSEA. Written as DNA, the CDR3 is TGCAGCGTTGAACCTCAGGGGACGTTGAGCACAGATACGCAGTATTTT. Protein sequence: CSVEPQGTLSTDTQYF.

This rearrangement joins TRBV30 to TRBJ2-1; TRBD1 agrees at 7 bases. There are 14 residues in the CDR3. Unmatched junction bases numbered 12, after V lost 5 bases and J lost 8 bases. The germline gives CDR1 GTSNPN, CDR2 SVGIG (reference sequence). The CDR3 DNA sequence: TGTGCCTGGTCCATAAGACAGGGCCTCGATGAGCAGTTCTTC. Its protein product is CAWSIRQGLDEQFF.

The chain links TRBV25-1 to TRBJ2-1; no clear D gene. V lost 0 bases to trimming and J lost 5 bases, with 8 bases between them. Per the germline V gene, CDR1 is MGHDK and CDR2 is SYGVNS. The CDR3 is made up of 14 amino acids. CDR3 bases: TGTGCCAGCAGTGAATATGGTTACCACAATGAGCAGTTCTTC. This encodes CASSEYGYHNEQFF.

The chain employs TRBV19 and TRBJ1-1; no firm D call. The germline V and J ends were trimmed by 6 bases and 11 bases, with 19 bases remaining between them. Germline V CDR1 and CDR2: LNHDA, SQIVND (reference sequence). The CDR3 consists of 13 residues. Here the CDR3 reads CASSPRASLDAFF. The DNA for the CDR3 is TGTGCCAGTAGCCCTCGGGCATCGCTAGATGCTTTCTTT.

The genes are TRBV11-1 and TRBJ1-1; 8 positions match TRBD1. Germline V gene lookup returns CDR1 SGHAT and CDR2 FQDESV (reference sequence). The CDR3 consists of 16 residues. V was clipped by 1 base and J by 0 bases; unmatched bases: 4. DNA of the CDR3: TGTGCCAGCAGCTTAGTTTGGACAGGGATGAACACTGAAGCTTTCTTT. It translates to CASSLVWTGMNTEAFF.